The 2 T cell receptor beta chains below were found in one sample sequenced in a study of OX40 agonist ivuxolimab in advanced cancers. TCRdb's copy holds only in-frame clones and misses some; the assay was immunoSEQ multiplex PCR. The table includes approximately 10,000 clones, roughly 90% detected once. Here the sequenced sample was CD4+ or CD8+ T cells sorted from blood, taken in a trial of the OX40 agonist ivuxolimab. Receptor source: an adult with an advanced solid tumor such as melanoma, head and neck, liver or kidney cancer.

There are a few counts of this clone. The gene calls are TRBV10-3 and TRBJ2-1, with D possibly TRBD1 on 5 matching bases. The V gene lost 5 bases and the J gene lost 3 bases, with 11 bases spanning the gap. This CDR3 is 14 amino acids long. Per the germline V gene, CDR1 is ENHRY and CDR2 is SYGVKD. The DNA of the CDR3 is TGTGCCATCAGTCAGGGCGGCGACTACAATGAGCAGTTCTTC. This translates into CAISQGGDYNEQFF.

The CDR3 DNA reads TGTGCCAGCAGCTTAGATAAAGGGGGGCGGACAGATACGCAGTATTTT. As protein: CASSLDKGGRTDTQYF. The chain has TRBV13 and TRBJ2-3, with D perhaps assigned TRBD1 or TRBD2 (6 bases each). CDR1 and CDR2 (germline): PRHDT, FYEKMQ (reference sequence). This CDR3 is 16 amino acids long. V lost 1 base, J lost 3 bases, and 14 bases lay in between. Full variable domain (rest looked up from reference TRBV13 and TRBJ2-3): AAGVIQSPRHLIKEKRETATLKCYPIPRHDTVYWYQQGPGQDPQFLISFYEKMQSDKGSIPDRFSAQQFSDYHSELNMSSLELGDSALYFCASSLDKGGRTDTQYFGPGTRLTVL.